These 5 T cell receptor beta chains originate from one sample sequenced in a study of T cell changes during pregnancy in multiple sclerosis. TCRdb's table, derived via immunoSEQ multiplex PCR, lists solely in-frame clones and lacks some. The table records more than 25,000 clones, roughly 91% of them present only once. Sequencing used CD8+ T cells from peripheral blood mononuclear cells, obtained in the second trimester of pregnancy. The source of these receptors is a female donor in good health, enrolled as a control in a pregnancy study.

The chain joins TRBV5-6 to TRBJ2-7, with D perhaps matching TRBD1 (6 bases). CDR1 SGHDT and CDR2 YYEEEE come from the germline V gene. The CDR3 sequence is 14 residues long. Trimming pared 3 bases from V and 3 bases from J, leaving 13 bases between. The CDR3 sequence is CASSSTGTRYEQYF. The CDR3 DNA is TGTGCCAGCAGCTCAACCGGGACACGCTACGAGCAGTACTTC.

The V gene is TRBV7-9, the J gene TRBJ2-1, with TRBD2 matching over 7 bases. V trimming: 2 bases; J trimming: 5 bases; junction bases outside the gene matches: 6. The CDR3 spans 15 residues. Germline assignment: CDR1 SEHNR and CDR2 FQNEAQ (reference sequence). The CDR3 loop is CASSLRAGWNNEQFF. CDR3 nucleotide sequence: TGTGCCAGCAGCTTAAGAGCGGGGTGGAACAATGAGCAGTTCTTC. The whole variable domain, filled in from reference TRBV7-9 and TRBJ2-1, reads DTGVSQNPRHKITKRGQNVTFRCDPISEHNRLYWYRQTLGQGPEFLTYFQNEAQLEKSRLLSDRFSAERPKGSFSTLEIQRTEQGDSAMYLCASSLRAGWNNEQFFGPGTRLTVL.

The rearrangement uses TRBV21-1 and TRBJ1-5; the table names TRBD1, a call not compared with the DNA. TRBV21-1 is recorded as a pseudogene. The CDR3 spans 16 residues. The CDR3 DNA sequence: TGTGCCAGCAGCAAAAGGCCCAGGGCTTTAGGCCAGCCCCAGCATTTT. Its translation: CASSKRPRALGQPQHF.

For the CDR3, the DNA is TGCAGCGTTCTTGGGTCAGGGGGCCTCTCCTACGAGCAGTACTTC. Protein sequence: CSVLGSGGLSYEQYF. The rearrangement uses TRBV29-1 and TRBJ2-7; TRBD1 matches at 8 bases. The V gene end was trimmed by 5 bases and the J gene end by 0 bases; junction bases not matched to a gene: 9. The CDR3 is 15 amino acids. Germline V gives CDR1 SQVTM, CDR2 ANQGSEA.

The V and J genes are TRBV27 and TRBJ2-7; tentatively, D is TRBD2 (5 bases). The CDR3 has 12 residues. Germline CDR1 is MNHEY and CDR2 is SMNVEV (reference sequence). Trimming shortened V by 7 bases and J by 3 bases, and 10 bases separated the two germline ends. In DNA, the CDR3 is TGTGCCAGCATGGGGAGTCGCTACGAGCAGTACTTC. Translating gives CASMGSRYEQYF.